These T cell receptor beta chains were read from a single sample in a study of cytomegalovirus exposure and HLA in healthy donors. Using immunoSEQ multiplex PCR, the repertoire was profiled, and TCRdb retains in-frame clones only, with some absent. This sample carries 110,000 or so clones, 82% of them seen once, and the ten largest clones take around 2.3%. Sequencing was done on a sample of PBMCs. These receptors all come from a woman between 18 and 29 years old in good health and CMV-seronegative. Each CDR3 is given with its conserved first and last residue. The D gene is left open where the match is weak. Only part of the rows carry a size: once, few, many, or a class if the clone is expanded.

>.|TRBV2|TRBJ1-1|.
CASSAGAEAFF
TGTGCCAGCAGTGCAGGGGCGGAAGCTTTCTTT
>few|TRBV2|TRBJ1-2|.
CASSERGGYTF
TGTGCCAGCAGTGAAAGGGGTGGCTACACCTTC
>.|TRBV11-2|TRBJ1-2|.
CASSSFLGRDYGYTF
TGTGCCAGCAGCTCATTCTTGGGCAGGGACTATGGCTACACCTTC
>.|TRBV10-3|TRBJ2-7|TRBD2
CAINSGSTYEQYF
TGTGCCATCAACAGCGGGAGTACCTACGAGCAGTACTTC
>.|TRBV7-8|TRBJ1-1|.
CASSSARREAFF
TGTGCCAGCAGCTCAGCGCGGCGAGAAGCTTTCTTT
>.|TRBV21-1|TRBJ2-6|.
CASSKDRDRVQAISGANVLTF
TGTGCCAGCAGCAAAGACCGGGACAGGGTACAAGCAATCTCTGGGGCCAACGTCCTGACTTTC
>.|TRBV6-4|TRBJ2-2|.
CASSPQGPDTGELFF
TGTGCCAGCAGCCCACAGGGCCCGGACACCGGGGAGCTGTTTTTT
>.|TRBV28|TRBJ2-7|.
CASSTDRTSLYEQYF
TGTGCCAGCAGTACCGACCGGACTTCCCTCTACGAGCAGTACTTC
>once|TRBV5-1|TRBJ1-4|.
CASSLAQGGEKLFF
TGCGCCAGCAGCTTGGCACAGGGTGGGGAAAAACTGTTTTTT
>.|TRBV27|TRBJ2-2|.
CASSHAAGLNTGELFF
TGTGCCAGCAGCCATGCCGCGGGCTTGAACACCGGGGAGCTGTTTTTT
>.|TRBV5-4|TRBJ2-3|TRBD1
CASSRDRGITDTQYF
TGTGCCAGCAGTAGGGACAGGGGAATAACAGATACGCAGTATTTT